Listed here are 12 T cell receptor beta chains from one sample, sequenced in a study of cytomegalovirus exposure and HLA in healthy donors. The primer mix had 60 Vbeta and 13 Jbeta primers. Measured with immunoSEQ multiplex PCR; TCRdb has only the in-frame clones, and not every one. The sample includes approximately 170,000 clones, around 70% of them seen just once. Sequenced material: PBMCs. All receptors come from a man between 18 and 29 years old in good health and CMV-seropositive.

The chain couples TRBV5-1 to TRBJ1-2; weak D call: TRBD1 (6 bases). This CDR3 is 13 amino acids long. The ends were cut back, 0 bases at V and 4 bases at J, with 7 bases in the middle. The V gene's germline CDR1 is SGHRS and CDR2 YFSETQ. The CDR3 is CASSLEQGYGYTF. CDR3 in DNA: TGCGCCAGCAGCTTGGAACAGGGCTATGGCTACACCTTC.

The chain recombines TRBV5-4 with TRBJ1-1; D unclear. From germline, CDR1 is SGHNT and CDR2 YYREEE (reference sequence). This CDR3 has 13 residues. V lost 0 bases to trimming and J lost 8 bases, with 11 bases between them. CDR3 region: CASSLGPPTEAFF. The CDR3 coding sequence is TGTGCCAGCAGCTTGGGACCCCCGACAGAAGCTTTCTTT.

This chain joins TRBV6-1 and TRBJ1-5; 7 nucleotides line up with TRBD1. CDR3 size: 13 residues. Germline-derived CDR1 and CDR2 are MNHNS and SASEGT. The J segment lost 4 bases and the V segment lost 7 bases, leaving 4 bases of the junction unmatched. DNA for the CDR3: TGTGCCAGCATGAGGGGGCTTAATCAGCCCCAGCATTTT. Translated: CASMRGLNQPQHF.

The rearrangement links TRBV6-5 to TRBJ1-1; 7 bases align to TRBD1. Germline CDR1 MNHEY, CDR2 SVGAGI. The CDR3 totals 13 residues. J was trimmed by 7 bases and V by 5 bases; bases with no gene match: 7. CDR3 in amino acids: CASSRGQSLEAFF. The CDR3 region has the DNA TGTGCCAGCAGTAGGGGACAGAGCCTTGAAGCTTTCTTT.

This clone was observed a single time. The chain carries TRBV28 and TRBJ2-3; 11 nucleotides agree with TRBD1. Germline V gives CDR1 MDHEN, CDR2 SYDVKM. The CDR3 extends over 16 amino acids. Trimming cost V 4 bases and J 5 bases; bases outside gene matches: 8. As DNA, the CDR3 is TGTGCCAGCAGTTCCTCCGGACAGGGGGCAGGAGATACGCAGTATTTT. This encodes CASSSSGQGAGDTQYF.

The chain carries TRBV2 and TRBJ1-2; 10 positions match TRBD1. V dropped 5 bases and J dropped 2; count of bases not matched to a gene: 5. The CDR3 extends over 15 amino acids. The V gene's germline CDR1 is SNHLY and CDR2 FYNNEI. CDR3 in DNA: TGTGCCAGCAGTTCTCGACAGGGGGCAAACTATGGCTACACCTTC. Translated: CASSSRQGANYGYTF.

The chain uses TRBV20-1 and TRBJ1-1; D remains ambiguous. V was trimmed by 7 bases and J by 3 bases, leaving 6 bases between them. This CDR3 is built from 10 residues. Per germline, CDR1 DFQATT and CDR2 SNEGSKA (reference sequence). This CDR3 is CSGGDTEAFF. The CDR3 DNA sequence: TGCAGTGGCGGAGACACTGAAGCTTTCTTT.

CDR3 sequence (DNA): TGTGCCAGTAATCCAATTCAGGGGGCTGAAGCTTTCTTT. This gives the protein CASNPIQGAEAFF. This chain uses TRBV19 with TRBJ1-1; 7 bases are shared with TRBD1. This CDR3 has 13 amino acids. Per germline, CDR1 LNHDA and CDR2 SQIVND (reference sequence). V lost 7 bases and J lost 6; bases outside the gene matches: 8.

The V call is TRBV29-1, the J call TRBJ1-1; TRBD1 aligns across 7 bases. CDR1 SQVTM and CDR2 ANQGSEA come from the germline V gene. The V and J ends lost 7 bases and 1 base, in that order; junction bases with no gene match: 3. The CDR3 is 12 amino acids. CDR3 residues: CSGRTGNTEAFF. CDR3 DNA: TGCAGCGGGAGGACAGGGAACACTGAAGCTTTCTTT.

The chain combines TRBV25-1 with TRBJ1-1, with TRBD1 as a possible D gene (5 bases). V lost 2 bases and J lost 1, with 11 bases in between. The CDR3 sequence is 15 residues long. Germline CDR1 MGHDK, CDR2 SYGVNS. CDR3 in amino acids: CASSENRRENTEAFF. The CDR3, as DNA: TGTGCCAGCAGTGAAAACAGGAGAGAGAACACTGAAGCTTTCTTT.

The rearrangement joins TRBV5-8 to TRBJ1-4, with 9 bases identical to TRBD1. The CDR3 loop spans 14 amino acids. The germline V gene encodes CDR1 SGHTS and CDR2 YDEGEE. The trim removed 2 bases at V and 6 bases at J, leaving 2 bases unmatched. The CDR3 is CASSFRTGDEKLFF. The DNA of the CDR3 is TGTGCCAGCAGCTTCCGGACAGGGGATGAAAAACTGTTTTTT.

The V and J genes are TRBV6-1 and TRBJ2-7, with a possible D match to TRBD2 (5 bases). Germline V CDR1 and CDR2: MNHNS, SASEGT. The CDR3 is 12 amino acids. V lost 6 bases to trimming and J lost 0 bases, with 6 bases between them. The DNA of the CDR3 is TGTGCCAGCAGAGGGAGCTCCTACGAGCAGTACGTC. It codes for CASRGSSYEQYV.